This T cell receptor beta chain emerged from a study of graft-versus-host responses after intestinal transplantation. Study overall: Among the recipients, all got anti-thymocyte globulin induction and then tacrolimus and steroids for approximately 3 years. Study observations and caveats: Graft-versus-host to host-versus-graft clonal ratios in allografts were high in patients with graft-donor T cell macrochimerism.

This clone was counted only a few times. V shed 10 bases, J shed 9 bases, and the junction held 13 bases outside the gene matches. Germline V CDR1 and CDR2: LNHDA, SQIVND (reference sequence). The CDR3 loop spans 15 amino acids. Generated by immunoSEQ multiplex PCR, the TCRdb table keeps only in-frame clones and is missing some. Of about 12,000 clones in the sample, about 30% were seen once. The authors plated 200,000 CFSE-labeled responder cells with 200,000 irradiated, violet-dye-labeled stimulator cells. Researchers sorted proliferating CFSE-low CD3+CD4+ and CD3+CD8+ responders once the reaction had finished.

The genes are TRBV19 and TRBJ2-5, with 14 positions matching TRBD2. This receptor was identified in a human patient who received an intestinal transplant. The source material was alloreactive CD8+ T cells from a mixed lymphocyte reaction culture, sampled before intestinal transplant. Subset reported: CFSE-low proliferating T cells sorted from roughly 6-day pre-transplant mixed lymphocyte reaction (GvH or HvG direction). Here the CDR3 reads CATGLAGVGTSAQYF. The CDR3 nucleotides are TGTGCCACGGGACTAGCGGGAGTTGGGACATCGGCCCAGTACTTC. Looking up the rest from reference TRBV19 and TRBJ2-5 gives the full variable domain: DGGITQSPKYLFRKEGQNVTLSCEQNLNHDAMYWYRQDPGQGLRLIYYSQIVNDFQKGDIAEGYSVSREKKESFPLTVTSAQKNPTAFYLCATGLAGVGTSAQYFGPGTRLLVL.